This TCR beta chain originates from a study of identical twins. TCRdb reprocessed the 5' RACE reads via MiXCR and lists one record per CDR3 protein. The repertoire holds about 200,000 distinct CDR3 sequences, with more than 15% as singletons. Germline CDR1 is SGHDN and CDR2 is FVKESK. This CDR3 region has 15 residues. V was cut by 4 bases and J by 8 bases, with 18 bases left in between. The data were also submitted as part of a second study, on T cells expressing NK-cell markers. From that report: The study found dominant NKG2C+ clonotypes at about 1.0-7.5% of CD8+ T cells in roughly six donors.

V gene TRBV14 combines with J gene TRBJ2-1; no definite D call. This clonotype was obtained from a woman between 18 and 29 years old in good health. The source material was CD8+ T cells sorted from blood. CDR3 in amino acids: CASSPRTVGIHEQFF. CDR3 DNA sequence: TGTGCCAGCAGCCCGCGGACGGTAGGAATCCATGAGCAGTTCTTC.